Included here is one T cell receptor beta chain sequence, with context. At one end, the junction sequence differs from germline, possibly due to a read error. These data come from a study of CD8 T cells in ankylosing spondylitis. Generation of TCR beta libraries employed quantitative 5'-RACE incorporating molecular barcodes. One entry per CDR3 protein, called by TCRdb with MiXCR from the 5' RACE reads. The sample shows 250,000 or so distinct CDR3 sequences, under 20% of them seen only once. CDR1 and CDR2 from the germline V gene are SSHAT and FNYEAQ (reference sequence). The CDR3 length is 15 residues.

The chain couples TRBV7-7 to TRBJ2-7; the match to TRBD2 covers 12 bases. Sequenced: blood, either unsorted or a sorted T cell fraction (not recorded which). The origin of this receptor is a male donor with ankylosing spondylitis or in good health (not recorded which). The CDR3 DNA follows: TGTGCTAGCAGCCCGGGACTAGCGGGTATGTTCGAGCAGTACTTC. Translated, it gives CASSPGLAGMFEQYF.